The sequence of this T cell receptor (beta chain) was determined in a study of response to subunit inactivated influenza vaccine. This clonotype came up a few times. The target antigen is unknown. TCRdb processed the RT-PCR reads anew with MiXCR; each CDR3 protein has one entry. This repertoire shows about 480,000 distinct CDR3 sequences, 25% found once; its top ten account for approximately 1.9%. Whole-study results and caveats: Every seasonal influenza vaccination brings in few new T cells, the authors suggested.

The CDR3 totals 12 residues. Germline assignment: CDR1 SQVTM and CDR2 ANQGSEA. V dropped 3 bases and J dropped 5 bases, with 10 bases sitting between them. The chain has TRBV29-1 and TRBJ2-5; D unresolved. This specimen consisted of CD4+ T cells sorted from PBMCs, obtained about 5 days after vaccination. The receptor was derived from a man aged 45 to 65 who received an inactivated influenza vaccine. The CDR3 region has the DNA TGCAGCGTTGAGGATAGTTCGGAGACCCAGTACTTC. This translates into CSVEDSSETQYF.